Shown below are 2 T cell receptor beta chains from a single sample sequenced in a study of control samples from healthy donors and cancer patients. Generated by immunoSEQ multiplex PCR, the TCRdb table keeps only in-frame clones and is missing some. The repertoire consists of tens of thousands of clones, with about 88% occurring once and the leading ten covering 5.5% to 7.5%. Sequencing was done on a sample of blood. The source of these receptors is a man in his fifties or sixties in good health.

The rearrangement joins TRBV20-1 to TRBJ2-3, with 12 bases fitting TRBD2. CDR3 size: 11 residues. Trimming took 1 base from V and 15 from J; bases not matched to a gene: 2. Germline lookup yields CDR1 DFQATT and CDR2 SNEGSKA (reference sequence). The CDR3: CSARGLAGVYF. The CDR3 coding sequence is TGCAGTGCTAGAGGACTAGCGGGGGTTTATTTT.

The rearrangement uses TRBV21-1 and TRBJ1-1; the table's D call, TRBD1, has no DNA check behind it. TRBV21-1 is an annotated pseudogene. The CDR3 contains 16 residues. The CDR3 protein is CASSKPYRYPNTEAFF. The CDR3, as DNA: TGTGCCAGCAGCAAACCCTACAGGTATCCGAACACTGAAGCTTTCTTT.